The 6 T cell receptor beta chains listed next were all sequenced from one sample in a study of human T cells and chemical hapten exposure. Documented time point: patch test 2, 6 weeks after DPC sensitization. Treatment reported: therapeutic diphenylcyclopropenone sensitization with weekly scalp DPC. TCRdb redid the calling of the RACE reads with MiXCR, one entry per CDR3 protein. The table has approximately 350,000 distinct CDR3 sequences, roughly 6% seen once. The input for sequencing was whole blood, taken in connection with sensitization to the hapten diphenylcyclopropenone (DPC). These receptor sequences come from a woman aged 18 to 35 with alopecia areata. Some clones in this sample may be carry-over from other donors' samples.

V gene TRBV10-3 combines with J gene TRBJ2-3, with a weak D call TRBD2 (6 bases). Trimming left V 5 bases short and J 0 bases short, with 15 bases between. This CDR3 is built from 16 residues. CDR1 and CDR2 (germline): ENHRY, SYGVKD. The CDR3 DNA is TGTGCCATCAGTCCCTACCCGGCGGGGAGCACAGATACGCAGTATTTT. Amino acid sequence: CAISPYPAGSTDTQYF.

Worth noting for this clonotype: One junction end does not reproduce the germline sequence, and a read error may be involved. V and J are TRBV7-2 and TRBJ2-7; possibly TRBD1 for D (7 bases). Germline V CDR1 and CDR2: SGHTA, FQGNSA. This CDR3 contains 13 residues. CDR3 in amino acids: CASNGGQTYGQYF. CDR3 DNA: TGTGCCAGCAACGGGGGACAGACGTACGGGCAGTACTTC.

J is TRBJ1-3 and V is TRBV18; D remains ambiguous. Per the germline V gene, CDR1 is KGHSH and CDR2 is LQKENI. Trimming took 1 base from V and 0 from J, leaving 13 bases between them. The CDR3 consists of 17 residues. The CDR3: CASSPLEGTSSGNTIYF. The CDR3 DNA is TGTGCCAGCTCACCACTCGAGGGAACGAGCTCTGGAAACACCATATATTTT.

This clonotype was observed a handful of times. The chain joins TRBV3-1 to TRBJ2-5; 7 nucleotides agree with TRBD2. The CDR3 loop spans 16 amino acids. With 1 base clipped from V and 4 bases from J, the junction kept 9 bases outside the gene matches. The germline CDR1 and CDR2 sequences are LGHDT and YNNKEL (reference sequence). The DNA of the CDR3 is TGTGCCAGCAGCCAAGTACCAGCGGGGCAGTCAGAGACCCAGTACTTC. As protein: CASSQVPAGQSETQYF.

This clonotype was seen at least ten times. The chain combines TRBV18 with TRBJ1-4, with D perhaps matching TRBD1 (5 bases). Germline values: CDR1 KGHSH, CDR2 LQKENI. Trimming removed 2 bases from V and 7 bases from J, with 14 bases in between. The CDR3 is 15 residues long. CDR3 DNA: TGTGCCAGCTCACCAGCAACTCAGGGAAGTGAAAAACTGTTTTTT. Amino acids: CASSPATQGSEKLFF. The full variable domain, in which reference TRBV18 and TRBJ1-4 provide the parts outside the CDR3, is NAGVMQNPRHLVRRRGQEARLRCSPMKGHSHVYWYRQLPEEGLKFMVYLQKENIIDESGMPKERFSAEFPKEGPSILRIQQVVRGDSAAYFCASSPATQGSEKLFFGSGTQLSVL.

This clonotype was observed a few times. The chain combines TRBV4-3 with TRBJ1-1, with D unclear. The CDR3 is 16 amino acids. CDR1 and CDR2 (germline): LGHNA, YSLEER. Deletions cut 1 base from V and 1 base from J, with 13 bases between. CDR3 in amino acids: CASSQVYRGKNTEAFF. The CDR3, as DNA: TGCGCCAGCAGCCAAGTTTACCGGGGTAAGAACACTGAAGCTTTCTTT.